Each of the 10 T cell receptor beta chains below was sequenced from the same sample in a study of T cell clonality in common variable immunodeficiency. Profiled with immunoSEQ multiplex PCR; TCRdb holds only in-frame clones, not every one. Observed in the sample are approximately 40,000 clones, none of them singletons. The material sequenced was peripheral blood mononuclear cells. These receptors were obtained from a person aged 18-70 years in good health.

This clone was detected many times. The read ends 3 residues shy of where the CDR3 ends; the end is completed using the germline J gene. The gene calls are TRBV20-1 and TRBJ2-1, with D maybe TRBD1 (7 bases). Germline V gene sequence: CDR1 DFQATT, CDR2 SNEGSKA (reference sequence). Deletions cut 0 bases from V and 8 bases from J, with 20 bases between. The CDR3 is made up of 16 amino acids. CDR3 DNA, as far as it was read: TGCAGTGCTAGAGATCTCATAGCGGAGCAGGGGGATGAG. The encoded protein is CSARDLIAEQGDE. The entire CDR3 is CSARDLIAEQGDEQFF.

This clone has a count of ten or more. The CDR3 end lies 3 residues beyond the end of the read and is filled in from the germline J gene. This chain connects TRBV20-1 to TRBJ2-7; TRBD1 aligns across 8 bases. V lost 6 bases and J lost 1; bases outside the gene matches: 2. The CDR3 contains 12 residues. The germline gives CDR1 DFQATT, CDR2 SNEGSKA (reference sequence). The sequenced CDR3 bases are TGCAGTGCGAGGACAGGGTCCTACGAG. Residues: CSARTGSYE. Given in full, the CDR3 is CSARTGSYEQYF.

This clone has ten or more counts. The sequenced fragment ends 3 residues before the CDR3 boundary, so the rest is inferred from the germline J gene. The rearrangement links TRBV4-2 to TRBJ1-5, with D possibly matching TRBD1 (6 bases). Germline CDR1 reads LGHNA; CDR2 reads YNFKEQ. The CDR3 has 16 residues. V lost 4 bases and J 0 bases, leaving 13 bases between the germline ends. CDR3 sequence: CASSPVGQSSNQPQHF. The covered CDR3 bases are TGTGCCAGCAGCCCAGTTGGACAGTCTAGCAATCAGCCC.

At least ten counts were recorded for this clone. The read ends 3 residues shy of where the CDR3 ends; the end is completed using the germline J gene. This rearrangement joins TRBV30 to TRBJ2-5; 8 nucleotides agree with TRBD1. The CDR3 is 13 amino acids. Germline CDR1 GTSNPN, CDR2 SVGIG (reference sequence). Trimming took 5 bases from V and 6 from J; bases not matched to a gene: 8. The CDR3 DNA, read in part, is TGTGCCTGGGCCCCAGGGGGCGCGAAGACC. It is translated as CAWAPGGAKT. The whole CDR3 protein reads CAWAPGGAKTQYF. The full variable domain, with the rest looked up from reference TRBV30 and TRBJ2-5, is SQTIHQWPATLVQPVGSPLSLECTVEGTSNPNLYWYRQAAGRGLQLLFYSVGIGQISSEVPQNLSASRPQDRQFILSSKKLLLSDSGFYLCAWAPGGAKTQYFGPGTRLLVL.

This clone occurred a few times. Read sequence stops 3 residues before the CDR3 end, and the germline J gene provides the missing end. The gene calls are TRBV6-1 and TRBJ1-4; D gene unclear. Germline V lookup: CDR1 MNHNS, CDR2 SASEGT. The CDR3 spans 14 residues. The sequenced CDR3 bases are TGTGCCAGCAGTGAAAATTTGTCAGATTCACCA. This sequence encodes CASSENLSDSP. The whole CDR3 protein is CASSENLSDSPLFF.

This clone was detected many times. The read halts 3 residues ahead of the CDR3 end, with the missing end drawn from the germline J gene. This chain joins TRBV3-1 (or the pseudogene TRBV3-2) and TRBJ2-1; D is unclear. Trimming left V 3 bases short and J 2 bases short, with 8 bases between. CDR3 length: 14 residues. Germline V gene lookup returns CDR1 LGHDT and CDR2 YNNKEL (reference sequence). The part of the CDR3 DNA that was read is TGTGCCAGCAGCCAGCGCGGTACCTACAATGAG. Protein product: CASSQRGTYNE. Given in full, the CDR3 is CASSQRGTYNEQFF.

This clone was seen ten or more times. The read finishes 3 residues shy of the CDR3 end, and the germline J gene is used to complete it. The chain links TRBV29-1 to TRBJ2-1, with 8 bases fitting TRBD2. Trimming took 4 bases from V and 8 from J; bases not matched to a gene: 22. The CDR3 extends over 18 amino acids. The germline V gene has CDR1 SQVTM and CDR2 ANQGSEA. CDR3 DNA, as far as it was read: TGCAGCGTTGCGGGGGGGGTAGACAGCGATCGTCTAGAGTATGAG. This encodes CSVAGGVDSDRLEYE. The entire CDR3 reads CSVAGGVDSDRLEYEQFF.

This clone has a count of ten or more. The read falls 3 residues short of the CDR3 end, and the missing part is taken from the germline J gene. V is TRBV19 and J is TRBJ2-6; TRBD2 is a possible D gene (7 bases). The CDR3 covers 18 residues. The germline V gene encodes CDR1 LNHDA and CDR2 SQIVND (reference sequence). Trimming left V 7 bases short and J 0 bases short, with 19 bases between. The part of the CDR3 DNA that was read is TGTGCCAGTATCGGGGGGCTATTTCACCCCTCTGGGGCCAACGTC. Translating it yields CASIGGLFHPSGANV. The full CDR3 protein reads CASIGGLFHPSGANVLTF.

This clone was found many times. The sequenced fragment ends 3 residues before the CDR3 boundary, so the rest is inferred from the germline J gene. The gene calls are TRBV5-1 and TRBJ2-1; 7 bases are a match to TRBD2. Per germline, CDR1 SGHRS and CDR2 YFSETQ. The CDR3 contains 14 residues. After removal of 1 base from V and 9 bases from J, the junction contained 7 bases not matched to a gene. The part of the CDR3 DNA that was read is TGCGCCAGCAGCTTGAGCCTAGCGGCCCTTGAG. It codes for CASSLSLAALE. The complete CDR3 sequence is CASSLSLAALEQFF. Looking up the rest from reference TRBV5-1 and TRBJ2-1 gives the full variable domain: KAGVTQTPRYLIKTRGQQVTLSCSPISGHRSVSWYQQTPGQGLQFLFEYFSETQRNKGNFPGRFSGRQFSNSRSEMNVSTLELGDSALYLCASSLSLAALEQFFGPGTRLTVL.

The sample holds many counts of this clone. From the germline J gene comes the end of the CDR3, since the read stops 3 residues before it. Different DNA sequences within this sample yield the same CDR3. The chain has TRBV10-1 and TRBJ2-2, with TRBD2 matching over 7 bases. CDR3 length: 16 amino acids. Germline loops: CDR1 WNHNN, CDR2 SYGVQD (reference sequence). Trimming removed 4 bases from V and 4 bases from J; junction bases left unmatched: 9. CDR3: CASSGGTNLGTGELFF. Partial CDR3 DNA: TGCGCCAGCAGTGGCGGGACTAACTTGGGCACCGGGGAG.